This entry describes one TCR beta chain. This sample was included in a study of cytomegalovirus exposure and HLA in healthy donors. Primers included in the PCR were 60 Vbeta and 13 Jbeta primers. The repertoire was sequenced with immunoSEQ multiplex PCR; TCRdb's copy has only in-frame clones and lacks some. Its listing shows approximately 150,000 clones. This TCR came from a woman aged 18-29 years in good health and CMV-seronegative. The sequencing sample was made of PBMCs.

This CDR3 reads CASSYSRQKNEKLFF. The DNA of the CDR3 is TGTGCCAGCAGTTACTCGAGACAGAAGAATGAAAAACTGTTTTTT. This chain connects TRBV6-6 to TRBJ1-4; tentative D call: TRBD1 (5 bases). Germline lookup yields CDR1 MNHNY and CDR2 SVGAGI (reference sequence). V was shortened by 0 bases and J by 5 bases, with 10 bases between the two germline ends. There are 15 residues in the CDR3.